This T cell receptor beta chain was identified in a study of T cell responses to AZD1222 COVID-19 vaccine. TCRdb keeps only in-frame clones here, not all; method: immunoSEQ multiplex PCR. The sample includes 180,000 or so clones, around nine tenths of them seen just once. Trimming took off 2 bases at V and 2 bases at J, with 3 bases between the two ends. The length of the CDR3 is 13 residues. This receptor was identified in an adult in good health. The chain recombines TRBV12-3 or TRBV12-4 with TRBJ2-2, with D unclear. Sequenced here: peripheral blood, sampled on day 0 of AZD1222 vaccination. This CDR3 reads CASSLINTGELFF. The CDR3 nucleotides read TGTGCCAGCAGTTTAATTAACACCGGGGAGCTGTTTTTT.